This is a list of T cell receptor beta chains from one sample in a study of identifying expanded T cells in peripheral blood. Method: immunoSEQ multiplex PCR; TCRdb's copy keeps in-frame clones and lacks some. There are about 86,000 clones in the sample; approximately 81% occur only once, and less than 5% lies in the top ten. The sequenced material came from blood. These receptors came from a person aged 18 to 70 in good health. Both conserved end residues are trimmed from each CDR3.

TRBV13,TRBJ1-1,ASSSDRGRAF
TRBV19,TRBJ2-7,ASSMRGSAYEQY
TRBV7-9,TRBJ2-7,ASSWAGYEQY
TRBV7-2,TRBJ1-5,ASSPQGSNQPQH
TRBV29-1,TRBJ1-1,SVEGRANTEAF
TRBV4-1,TRBJ1-3,ASSQEGYSGNTIY
TRBV18,TRBJ1-5,ASSLSSALFQPQH
TRBV11-2,TRBJ1-5,ASSLEWGQPQH
TRBV7-2,TRBJ1-6,ASSFGALGPPLH
TRBV6-5,TRBJ1-2,ASSYFARVGYGYT
TRBV27,TRBJ1-1,ASRTPFVGEAF
TRBV7-9,TRBJ1-6,ASSFDGAGRFRGSPLH
TRBV27,TRBJ2-1,ASSLIGAFYNEQF
TRBV7-8,TRBJ2-1,ASSLASGRLDYNEQF
TRBV11-2,TRBJ1-2,ASSLGSQRLRGGYT
TRBV5-1,TRBJ1-1,ASSRDSVNTEAF
TRBV30,TRBJ2-3,AWRSLWDLSGTDVSTDTQY
TRBV21-1,TRBJ1-4,ASQGSREKLF